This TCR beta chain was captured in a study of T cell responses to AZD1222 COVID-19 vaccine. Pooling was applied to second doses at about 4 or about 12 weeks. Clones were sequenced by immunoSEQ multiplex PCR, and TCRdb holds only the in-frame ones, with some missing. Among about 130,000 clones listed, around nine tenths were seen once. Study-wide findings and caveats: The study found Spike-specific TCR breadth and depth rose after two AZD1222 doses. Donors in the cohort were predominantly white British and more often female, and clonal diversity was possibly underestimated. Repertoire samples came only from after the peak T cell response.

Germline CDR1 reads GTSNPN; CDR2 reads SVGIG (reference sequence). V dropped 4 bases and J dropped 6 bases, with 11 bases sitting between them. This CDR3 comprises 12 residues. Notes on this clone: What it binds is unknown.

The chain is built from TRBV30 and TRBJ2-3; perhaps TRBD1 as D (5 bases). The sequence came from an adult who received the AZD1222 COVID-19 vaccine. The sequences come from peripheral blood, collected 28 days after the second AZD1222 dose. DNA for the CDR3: TGTGCCTGGAATCTAGGGGCCGATACGCAGTATTTT. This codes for CAWNLGADTQYF.